This passage covers 3 T cell receptor beta chains from one sample sequenced in a study of T-cell memory formation after mild COVID-19. TCRdb re-called the 5' RACE reads through MiXCR, storing one row per CDR3 protein. This sample yields roughly 580,000 distinct CDR3 sequences, of which 18% are seen a single time; about 12% belongs to the top ten. Sequencing was done on a sample of PBMCs or a T cell subset sorted from them (not recorded which). These receptors all stem from an adult woman who had mild COVID-19 (a few samples of this study predate the infection). Cell type and time point are not known.

The chain's CDR3 is CASSILWTGGYNEQFF. CDR3 DNA sequence: TGTGCCAGTAGTATCCTTTGGACCGGGGGGTACAATGAGCAGTTCTTC. This chain joins TRBV19 and TRBJ2-1, with TRBD2 matching over 7 bases. J gave up 4 bases and V 3 bases, and 9 bases lay outside the gene matches. The CDR3 consists of 16 residues. Germline V gene sequence: CDR1 LNHDA, CDR2 SQIVND (reference sequence).

The chain recombines TRBV10-3 with TRBJ2-7, with TRBD1 matching over 7 bases. The CDR3 runs 13 residues. The ends lost 7 bases at V and 2 bases at J; junction bases unmatched: 5. Germline CDR1 is ENHRY and CDR2 is SYGVKD. The CDR3 protein is CAINRGPTYEQYF. CDR3 in DNA: TGTGCCATCAACAGGGGACCAACCTACGAGCAGTACTTC.

This clonotype was seen only a few times. V gene TRBV20-1 combines with J gene TRBJ2-5, with a possible D match to TRBD2 (6 bases). The CDR3 totals 13 residues. CDR1 is DFQATT, CDR2 SNEGSKA, per germline (reference sequence). CDR3 region: CSRSVSGEETQYF. In DNA, the CDR3 is TGCAGCCGGTCCGTTTCGGGGGAAGAGACCCAGTACTTC.